Following are 11 T cell receptor beta chains from one sample sequenced in a study of blood T cell repertoires in COVID-19. Some clones are missing from TCRdb's copy, which holds only in-frame ones; the method was immunoSEQ multiplex PCR. Of some 25,000 clones in the sample, 85% to 90% were seen once. Material: peripheral blood. These receptors all come from a man between 65 and 79 years old with acute or convalescent COVID-19.

The V gene is TRBV9, the J gene TRBJ2-2; the match to TRBD1 covers 8 bases. V trimming: 4 bases; J trimming: 0 bases; junction bases outside the gene matches: 2. Germline V CDR1 and CDR2: SGDLS, YYNGEE. CDR3 length: 15 residues. The CDR3 sequence: CASSRGQANTGELFF. CDR3 nucleotide sequence: TGTGCCAGCAGCCGGGGACAGGCGAACACCGGGGAGCTGTTTTTT.

The rearrangement uses TRBV6-4 and TRBJ2-1, with TRBD2 matching 8 bases. CDR1 MRHNA and CDR2 SNTAGT come from the germline V gene. V lost 2 bases and J lost 9; bases outside the gene matches: 9. The CDR3 is 15 amino acids. The CDR3 is CASSDRRAGAGEQFF. DNA of the CDR3: TGTGCCAGCAGTGACAGGAGAGCGGGAGCCGGTGAGCAGTTCTTC.

The rearrangement links TRBV19 to TRBJ2-2; 7 bases line up with TRBD2. This CDR3 has 17 residues. V gave up 5 bases and J gave up 2 bases; unmatched junction bases: 11. Germline lookup yields CDR1 LNHDA and CDR2 SQIVND (reference sequence). The CDR3 nucleotides are TGTGCCAGTAGTGGGGAAGCTAGCGGACAAAACACCGGGGAGCTGTTTTTT. It yields the protein CASSGEASGQNTGELFF.

This chain links TRBV7-3 with TRBJ2-5; 7 bases map to TRBD1. The length of the CDR3 is 15 residues. In germline, CDR1 is SGHTA, CDR2 FQGTGA. Trimming at V came to 4 bases and at J to 5 bases, leaving 10 bases not matched to a gene. The CDR3 loop reads CASSSTGTEGETQYF. The CDR3, as DNA: TGTGCCAGCAGCTCCACCGGGACAGAGGGGGAGACCCAGTACTTC.

The V call is TRBV7-2, the J call TRBJ1-1, with a possible D match to TRBD1 (6 bases). The V gene's germline CDR1 is SGHTA and CDR2 FQGNSA. Trimming took 1 base from V and 2 from J, leaving 17 bases between them. The length of the CDR3 is 17 residues. The CDR3 is CASSLGGGRSINTEAFF. CDR3 nucleotide sequence: TGTGCCAGCAGCTTAGGGGGGGGGCGTAGTATCAACACTGAAGCTTTCTTT.

The chain has TRBV9 and TRBJ1-6; 8 nucleotides agree with TRBD1. The J segment lost 9 bases and the V segment lost 4 bases, leaving 9 bases of the junction unmatched. The CDR3 totals 15 residues. The germline V gene has CDR1 SGDLS and CDR2 YYNGEE. CDR3 in DNA: TGTGCCAGCAGCCCTGAGGACAGGGAAGGTTCACCCCTCCACTTT. This gives the protein CASSPEDREGSPLHF.

This clone is a singleton in its sample. The gene calls are TRBV18 and TRBJ1-1; D ambiguous. Germline V CDR1 and CDR2: KGHSH, LQKENI. V lost 8 bases and J 0 bases, leaving 13 bases between the germline ends. The CDR3 loop spans 14 amino acids. The CDR3 DNA is TGTGCCAGCGCCCGCGGGGATCTGAACACTGAAGCTTTCTTT. This codes for CASARGDLNTEAFF.

The rearrangement uses TRBV9 and TRBJ1-1; D ambiguous. This CDR3 spans 15 amino acids. Germline CDR1 is SGDLS and CDR2 is YYNGEE. Trimming took 0 bases from V and 2 from J, leaving 11 bases between them. The CDR3: CASSVAPTRNTEAFF. The CDR3 DNA reads as TGTGCCAGCAGCGTAGCACCGACAAGAAACACTGAAGCTTTCTTT. Drawing the rest from reference TRBV9 and TRBJ1-1, the complete variable domain is DSGVTQTPKHLITATGQRVTLRCSPRSGDLSVYWYQQSLDQGLQFLIQYYNGEERAKGNILERFSAQQFPDLHSELNLSSLELGDSALYFCASSVAPTRNTEAFFGQGTRLTVV.

The chain is built from TRBV9 and TRBJ1-2, with 8 bases fitting TRBD1. This CDR3 spans 15 amino acids. Trimming removed 2 bases from V and 1 base from J; junction bases left unmatched: 4. Germline V gene lookup returns CDR1 SGDLS and CDR2 YYNGEE. The CDR3 sequence is CASSVGTGINYGYTF. In DNA form, the CDR3 reads TGTGCCAGCAGCGTTGGGACAGGCATTAACTATGGCTACACCTTC.

The chain is built from TRBV5-1 and TRBJ2-1, with D perhaps TRBD1 (6 bases). CDR1 and CDR2 (germline): SGHRS, YFSETQ. V dropped 4 bases and J dropped 4 bases, with 9 bases sitting between them. The CDR3 contains 13 residues. Written as DNA, the CDR3 is TGCGCCAGCAGCCGGGACACTTACAATGAGCAGTTCTTC. Translating gives CASSRDTYNEQFF.

The genes are TRBV28 and TRBJ2-7; D uncertain. Trimming pared 6 bases from V and 1 base from J, leaving 7 bases between. The CDR3 covers 12 residues. Germline values: CDR1 MDHEN, CDR2 SYDVKM. Here the CDR3 reads CASRPSSYEQYF. The CDR3 nucleotides read TGTGCCAGCAGACCCAGTTCCTACGAGCAGTACTTC.